The sequence of this TCR beta chain was determined in a study of blood T cell repertoires in COVID-19. Study at large: Specimens from acute and convalescent COVID-19 originated in the United States, Italy and Spain.

The participants were between about 18 and 90 years old and came from under 25 US areas. Recovered status applied to Cohort 3 donors who had two consecutive negative PCRs. It also applied to those with clearance or with symptom resolution. J was trimmed by 6 bases and V by 3 bases; bases with no gene match: 7. Per the germline V gene, CDR1 is SGHTA and CDR2 is FQGNSA. The CDR3 has 16 amino acids. In this sample, this clone turned up a few times. In the authors' methods: Amplification of reference gene primers provided the estimated nucleated cell counts. Sequenced by immunoSEQ multiplex PCR; TCRdb stores in-frame clones only, minus some. V, J and clone size are those of that table, while D and trimming were read from the DNA. This sample has around 130,000 clones; around 83% occur once, and the top ten carry 18%.

The receptor's source is a young man who had recovered from COVID-19. The specimen sequenced was PBMCs or T cells enriched from blood (not recorded which). The rearrangement links TRBV7-2 to TRBJ1-5; 11 nucleotides match TRBD1. The DNA for the CDR3 is TGTGCCAGCAGCTTGGGAACCGGGACAGGGGGTCAGCCCCAGCATTTT. This codes for CASSLGTGTGGQPQHF.